Listed here are 10 T cell receptor beta chains from one sample, sequenced in a study of blood T cell repertoires in COVID-19. TCRdb keeps only in-frame clones here, not all; method: immunoSEQ multiplex PCR. The sample carries 200,000 to 250,000 clones, under 90% recorded once. The material sequenced was peripheral blood. The receptor source for this set is a man aged 25-40 years with active or convalescent COVID-19.

The chain combines TRBV5-1 with TRBJ1-1; D remains ambiguous. V lost 7 bases to trimming and J lost 0 bases, with 16 bases between them. The germline gives CDR1 SGHRS, CDR2 YFSETQ. CDR3 length: 15 amino acids. The CDR3 loop is CASQLTLTMNTEAFF. The CDR3 DNA reads TGCGCCAGCCAGCTGACACTGACTATGAACACTGAAGCTTTCTTT. Full variable domain (outside the CDR3, taken from reference TRBV5-1 and TRBJ1-1): KAGVTQTPRYLIKTRGQQVTLSCSPISGHRSVSWYQQTPGQGLQFLFEYFSETQRNKGNFPGRFSGRQFSNSRSEMNVSTLELGDSALYLCASQLTLTMNTEAFFGQGTRLTVV.

The CDR3 DNA follows: TGCGCCAGCAGCTTGGAGCCGGATACGCAGTATTTT. This encodes CASSLEPDTQYF. The V and J genes are TRBV5-1 and TRBJ2-3, with D hard to call. Germline V gives CDR1 SGHRS, CDR2 YFSETQ. CDR3 length: 12 residues. V lost 0 bases to trimming and J lost 6 bases, with 5 bases between them.

The V gene is TRBV6-5, the J gene TRBJ2-4; D ambiguous. This CDR3 is 14 amino acids long. Trimming stripped 5 bases from V and 9 bases from J, with 17 bases between. Germline lookup yields CDR1 MNHEY and CDR2 SVGAGI. The CDR3 DNA follows: TGTGCCAGCAGTATTTACGCGTTTAACGGCATTCAGTACTTC. Translated, it gives CASSIYAFNGIQYF.

V usage is TRBV10-1 and J usage is TRBJ1-6; D remains unclear. Germline CDR1 WNHNN, CDR2 SYGVQD (reference sequence). This CDR3 spans 14 amino acids. The germline V and J ends were trimmed by 2 bases and 2 bases, with 4 bases remaining between them. CDR3 protein: CASSETAYNSPLHF. DNA for the CDR3: TGCGCCAGCAGTGAGACAGCCTATAATTCACCCCTCCACTTT.

This CDR3 reads CAWSPGAKNIQYF. CDR3 in DNA: TGTGCCTGGAGTCCAGGTGCCAAAAACATTCAGTACTTC. The rearrangement links TRBV30 to TRBJ2-4; D not certain. Per the germline V gene, CDR1 is GTSNPN and CDR2 is SVGIG (reference sequence). V was clipped by 2 bases and J by 1 base, with 6 bases between them. There are 13 residues in the CDR3.

The rearrangement joins TRBV11-2 to TRBJ2-4; D might be TRBD1 (5 bases). This CDR3 has 14 amino acids. Germline CDR1 reads SGHAT; CDR2 reads FQNNGV. V lost 5 bases to trimming and J lost 0 bases, with 8 bases between them. The CDR3 region is CASSPTGAKNIQYF. In nucleotides, the CDR3 is TGTGCCAGCAGCCCTACAGGAGCCAAAAACATTCAGTACTTC.

This chain uses TRBV5-6 with TRBJ2-7; 10 positions agree with TRBD1. This CDR3 is built from 14 residues. Germline V gene lookup returns CDR1 SGHDT and CDR2 YYEEEE. After removal of 3 bases from V and 2 bases from J, the junction contained 2 bases not matched to a gene. CDR3 bases: TGTGCCAGCAGCTCCGGACAGGGGGCCTACGAGCAGTACTTC. Its translation is CASSSGQGAYEQYF.

V gene TRBV27 combines with J gene TRBJ1-6; 7 bases fit TRBD1. The germline CDR1 and CDR2 sequences are MNHEY and SMNVEV (reference sequence). The CDR3 is 15 residues long. V was pared by 5 bases and J by 5 bases, with 6 bases of the junction left unmatched. The CDR3 reads CASSPGTVNNSPLHF. CDR3 DNA: TGTGCCAGCAGTCCGGGGACAGTAAATAATTCACCCCTCCACTTT.

The chain is built from TRBV10-3 and TRBJ2-7; 7 bases map to TRBD1. The CDR3 is made up of 13 amino acids. The germline V gene encodes CDR1 ENHRY and CDR2 SYGVKD. With 5 bases clipped from V and 7 bases from J, the junction kept 8 bases outside the gene matches. The CDR3 DNA reads as TGTGCCATCAGTCTCCGGGACAGTGAAGAGCAGTACTTC. Its translation is CAISLRDSEEQYF.

The chain is built from TRBV9 and TRBJ1-5; D call uncertain. Germline assignment: CDR1 SGDLS and CDR2 YYNGEE. The CDR3 is made up of 13 amino acids. Trimming left V 1 base short and J 5 bases short, with 7 bases between. CDR3 coding DNA: TGTGCCAGCAGCGTATCGGGTCATCAGCCCCAGCATTTT. This codes for CASSVSGHQPQHF.